This TCR beta chain is from a study of T cells in Graves' hyperthyroidism and ophthalmopathy. Across the study: Staff took peripheral blood when the initial diagnosis was made, before any treatment began.

Turning to this clonotype: Its specificity is not known.

Exclusions: uncontrolled infection, other autoimmune disease, pregnancy, lactation. Overall study findings and caveats: Stable hyperthyroidism and ophthalmopathy were separated using 13 V-J signatures.

The germline CDR1 and CDR2 sequences are MNHEY and SVGAGI. This CDR3 has 14 residues. Trimming shortened V by 8 bases and J by 3 bases, and 16 bases separated the two germline ends. Amplification of TCR beta CDR3 regions used RNA as the template. An initial round of RT-PCR targeting the TCR CDR3 relied on the HTBI primer set. One entry per CDR3 protein results from TCRdb running MiXCR on the multiplex PCR reads. The table shows around 700,000 distinct CDR3 sequences, with roughly a sixth occurring only once. The chain carries TRBV6-5 and TRBJ1-1, with TRBD1 as a possible D gene (5 bases). Sequenced material: blood. This sequence was found in a woman between 45 and 65 years old with Graves' hyperthyroidism that later progressed to Graves' ophthalmopathy. The CDR3 DNA reads as TGTGCCAGCGTTCGGGGCCCGGCGGACACTGAAGCTTTCTTT. Amino acid sequence: CASVRGPADTEAFF.